Listed here are 24 T cell receptor beta chains from one sample, sequenced in a study of blood T cells in healthy people across ages. For the second PCR, which ran for about 6 to 11 cycles, a sample-barcoded 5' primer and a J-beta primer mix were used. TCRdb reprocessed the 5' RACE reads with MiXCR, giving one entry per CDR3 protein. The data show approximately 780,000 distinct CDR3 sequences, 20% to 30% seen once. The same sample was also used in a study of T cells of mothers and their children.

Sequenced: blood. All receptors derive from a boy aged 5-17 years in good health.

The chain joins TRBV24-1 to TRBJ2-1, with a weak D call TRBD1 (5 bases). V lost 2 bases, J lost 0 bases, and 16 bases lay in between. This CDR3 is built from 18 residues. CDR1 and CDR2 from the germline V gene are KGHDR and SFDVKD. The CDR3 bases are TGTGCCACCAGTGATTCTTGGGGTCAGGGCGGCTCCTACAATGAGCAGTTCTTC. As protein: CATSDSWGQGGSYNEQFF.

This chain uses TRBV29-1 with TRBJ2-7; tentatively, D is TRBD1 (6 bases). V lost 0 bases and J lost 1, with 13 bases in between. Looked up from germline, CDR1 is SQVTM and CDR2 is ANQGSEA. The CDR3 has 15 amino acids. The CDR3 spells CSVEDPGAISYEQYF. In DNA form, the CDR3 reads TGCAGCGTTGAAGATCCAGGGGCAATTTCCTACGAGCAGTACTTC.

This clonotype has only a few counts. This chain joins TRBV12-3 or TRBV12-4 and TRBJ1-2; TRBD1 matches at 7 bases. V shed 3 bases, J shed 2 bases, and the junction held 3 bases outside the gene matches. There are 14 residues in the CDR3. CDR3 bases: TGTGCCAGCAGTTTCGGGACAGCCAACTATGGCTACACCTTC. Translated: CASSFGTANYGYTF.

The chain's CDR3 is CASSLVAPEQGEAFF. The DNA of the CDR3 is TGCGCCAGCAGCTTGGTGGCACCGGAACAGGGTGAAGCTTTCTTT. This chain connects TRBV5-1 to TRBJ1-1; maybe TRBD1 (6 bases). The germline CDR1 and CDR2 sequences are SGHRS and YFSETQ. The CDR3 contains 15 residues. Trimming cost V 0 bases and J 7 bases, with 16 bases left between them.

This chain connects TRBV12-3 or TRBV12-4 to TRBJ1-4; no clear D gene. The CDR3 extends over 15 amino acids. V was pared by 6 bases and J by 2 bases, with 13 bases between. The chain's CDR3 is CASSPEGRTNEKLFF. In DNA, the CDR3 is TGTGCCAGCAGCCCAGAGGGAAGGACTAATGAAAAACTGTTTTTT.

The chain has TRBV6-5 and TRBJ2-5; TRBD1 aligns across 10 bases. CDR3 length equals 17 residues. CDR1 and CDR2 (germline): MNHEY, SVGAGI. Trimming at V came to 0 bases and at J to 11 bases, leaving 15 bases not matched to a gene. CDR3 nucleotide sequence: TGTGCCAGCAGTTACTCGGTTGTGGGACAGGGGCACTGGGAGCAGTACTTC. This sequence encodes CASSYSVVGQGHWEQYF.

DNA for the CDR3: TGCAGTGCTCCCCTTACTAGCGGGACCTACGAGCAGTACTTC. Its protein is CSAPLTSGTYEQYF. The chain combines TRBV20-1 with TRBJ2-7; 10 bases map to TRBD2. Unmatched junction bases numbered 6, after V lost 5 bases and J lost 2 bases. The length of the CDR3 is 14 residues. In germline, CDR1 is DFQATT, CDR2 SNEGSKA (reference sequence).

A remark on this clonotype: A read error may produce the germline difference seen at one junction end. The chain links TRBV5-5 to TRBJ2-5; weak D call: TRBD2 (7 bases). The V gene's germline CDR1 is SGHKS and CDR2 YYEKEE (reference sequence). The CDR3 is made up of 14 amino acids. The CDR3 DNA reads TGTGCCAGCAGAACAGGGCCCCGGGGGGAGACTCAGTACTTC. It codes for CASRTGPRGETQYF.

This rearrangement joins TRBV12-3 or TRBV12-4 to TRBJ1-2, with a possible D match to TRBD1 (6 bases). The CDR3 contains 15 residues. V lost 2 bases and J 4 bases, leaving 14 bases between the germline ends. The CDR3 protein is CASSLLQGLGYGYTF. Here the CDR3 DNA reads TGTGCCAGCAGTTTATTACAGGGTCTTGGCTATGGCTACACCTTC.

Only a few counts were recorded for this clonotype. The chain employs TRBV5-1 and TRBJ1-1; D not certain. Deletions cut 5 bases from V and 3 bases from J, with 14 bases between. In germline, CDR1 is SGHRS, CDR2 YFSETQ. The CDR3 is 14 amino acids. CDR3 sequence: CASSAAGWDTEAFF. The CDR3 nucleotides read TGCGCCAGCAGTGCCGCGGGATGGGACACTGAAGCTTTCTTT.

This clonotype was counted only a few times. The chain joins TRBV5-5 to TRBJ2-5, with D tentatively TRBD1 or TRBD2 (5 bases each). V was pared by 0 bases and J by 0 bases, with 12 bases between. This CDR3 contains 16 residues. CDR1 is SGHKS, CDR2 YYEKEE, per germline (reference sequence). CDR3 DNA: TGTGCCAGCAGCTTGGCCGCAGGGACCGACCAAGAGACCCAGTACTTC. Its translation is CASSLAAGTDQETQYF. The variable domain in full, completed from reference TRBV5-5 and TRBJ2-5, reads DAGVTQSPTHLIKTRGQQVTLRCSPISGHKSVSWYQQVLGQGPQFIFQYYEKEERGRGNFPDRFSARQFPNYSSELNVNALLLGDSALYLCASSLAAGTDQETQYFGPGTRLLVL.

This clonotype has just a few counts. The chain joins TRBV6-1 to TRBJ1-1; D gene uncertain. Looked up from germline, CDR1 is MNHNS and CDR2 is SASEGT. V dropped 10 bases and J dropped 6 bases, with 12 bases sitting between them. The CDR3 is 11 residues long. CDR3 nucleotides: TGTGCCATTTACGGGGTCTCTGAAGCTTTCTTT. This encodes CAIYGVSEAFF.

This clonotype turned up a few times. The chain is built from TRBV29-1 and TRBJ2-3, with TRBD1 identical over 7 bases. V lost 5 bases to trimming and J lost 3 bases; unmatched junction nucleotides: 5. The CDR3 contains 13 residues. CDR1 and CDR2 from the germline V gene are SQVTM and ANQGSEA. In DNA form, the CDR3 reads TGCAGCGTTAGGGGGCAGGGAACAGATACGCAGTATTTT. It translates to CSVRGQGTDTQYF.

On this clonotype itself: The junction does not match germline at one end; this may be a read error. The V call is TRBV20-1, the J call TRBJ1-2, with 8 positions matching TRBD1. Germline CDR1 is DFQATT and CDR2 is SNEGSKA (reference sequence). The CDR3 sequence is 15 residues long. The CDR3 protein is CSTGEEQGAIVGDTF. CDR3 sequence (DNA): TGCAGTACGGGAGAGGAGCAGGGGGCGATCGTTGGCGACACCTTC.

This clonotype was observed a handful of times. CDR3 sequence: CASSLGTGWGQETQYF. For the CDR3, the DNA is TGTGCCAGCAGTTTGGGGACAGGGTGGGGACAAGAGACCCAGTACTTC. The chain is built from TRBV12-3 or TRBV12-4 and TRBJ2-5; the match to TRBD1 covers 9 bases. This CDR3 is 16 amino acids long. Unmatched junction bases numbered 7, after V lost 3 bases and J lost 2 bases.

The table lists this clonotype with a few counts. The gene calls are TRBV5-5 and TRBJ2-7; D possibly matches TRBD1 or TRBD2 (5 bases each). The germline CDR1 and CDR2 sequences are SGHKS and YYEKEE (reference sequence). The CDR3 sequence is 14 residues long. V was clipped by 4 bases and J by 5 bases, with 16 bases between them. CDR3 nucleotides: TGTGCCAGCAGCGGGGACGGTGGAGCCAACGAGCAGTACTTC. This codes for CASSGDGGANEQYF. The entire variable domain, with the rest obtained from reference TRBV5-5 and TRBJ2-7, is as follows: DAGVTQSPTHLIKTRGQQVTLRCSPISGHKSVSWYQQVLGQGPQFIFQYYEKEERGRGNFPDRFSARQFPNYSSELNVNALLLGDSALYLCASSGDGGANEQYFGPGTRLTVT.

This clonotype came up a few times. J is TRBJ2-7 and V is TRBV12-5; D gene ambiguous. Germline CDR1 reads LGHNT; CDR2 reads FRNRAP. The V end was cut by 7 bases, the J end by 0 bases, with 13 bases between. CDR3 length equals 14 residues. CDR3 nucleotides: TGTGCTAGTGCCCCTTATCTCACCTCCTACGAGCAGTACTTC. This gives the protein CASAPYLTSYEQYF.

This clonotype was counted between two and nine times. The J gene is TRBJ1-2, the V gene TRBV6-5; tentatively, D is TRBD1 (6 bases). Trimming stripped 3 bases from V and 5 bases from J, with 16 bases between. The CDR3 contains 15 residues. CDR1 is MNHEY and CDR2 is SVGAGI in the germline V gene. CDR3 region: CASSYTTGGKYGYTF. The CDR3 coding sequence is TGTGCCAGCAGTTATACGACGGGGGGCAAGTATGGCTACACCTTC.

The table lists this clonotype with a few counts. The gene calls are TRBV20-1 and TRBJ2-5; 10 positions match TRBD2. In germline, CDR1 is DFQATT, CDR2 SNEGSKA (reference sequence). CDR3 length equals 14 residues. The J segment lost 5 bases and the V segment lost 2 bases, leaving 5 bases of the junction unmatched. The CDR3 protein is CSARLAGAGETQYF. Here the CDR3 DNA reads TGCAGTGCTAGACTAGCGGGGGCCGGGGAGACCCAGTACTTC.

This clonotype was seen repeatedly, ten times or more. The V gene is TRBV20-1, the J gene TRBJ2-1; TRBD2 is a possible D gene (7 bases). CDR3 size: 20 residues. Germline V CDR1 and CDR2: DFQATT, SNEGSKA (reference sequence). V lost 0 bases to trimming and J lost 0 bases, with 24 bases between them. CDR3 in DNA: TGCAGTGCTAGAGATTCGGGAGGTGAGGGGGGGGCTGGCTCCTACAATGAGCAGTTCTTC. This translates into CSARDSGGEGGAGSYNEQFF.

This clonotype has only a few counts. The chain joins TRBV24-1 to TRBJ2-5, with D maybe TRBD1 (6 bases). V lost 0 bases, J lost 5 bases, and 21 bases lay in between. The CDR3 sequence is 18 residues long. Per germline, CDR1 KGHDR and CDR2 SFDVKD. CDR3 loop: CATSDLGLVRGLSETQYF. Here the CDR3 DNA reads TGTGCCACCAGTGATTTGGGGCTCGTCAGGGGTTTGTCGGAGACCCAGTACTTC.

The rearrangement links TRBV20-1 to TRBJ2-5; D is undetermined. The J call may not be correct, given that the DNA end is closer to TRBJ2-7. From germline, CDR1 is DFQATT and CDR2 SNEGSKA (reference sequence). The CDR3 is made up of 13 amino acids. CDR3 coding DNA: TGCAGTGCTTCAGACACCATCCCACACGAGCAGTACTTC. It specifies CSASDTIPHEQYF.

This clonotype was picked up a small number of times. A junction boundary mismatches the germline segment, possibly from a read error. This chain's CDR3 is CASGLDGWEGETQYF. The CDR3 nucleotides are TGTGCTAGCGGTTTGGACGGCTGGGAGGGCGAGACCCAGTACTTC. The chain has TRBV12-5 and TRBJ2-5, with TRBD2 matching 7 bases. In germline, CDR1 is LGHNT, CDR2 FRNRAP. The CDR3 runs to 15 residues.

This clonotype was detected only a few times. The chain is built from TRBV6-6 and TRBJ2-3; 9 bases agree with TRBD2. Looked up from germline, CDR1 is MNHNY and CDR2 is SVGAGI (reference sequence). The V gene end was trimmed by 2 bases and the J gene end by 0 bases; junction bases not matched to a gene: 3. There are 16 residues in the CDR3. The CDR3 DNA reads as TGTGCCAGCAGTTACCTGCTAGCGGGAAGCACAGATACGCAGTATTTT. Translation gives CASSYLLAGSTDTQYF.